One and the same sample provided the 5 T cell receptor beta chains below, sequenced in a study of OX40 agonist ivuxolimab in advanced cancers. Assay: immunoSEQ multiplex PCR; the TCRdb copy retains only in-frame clones and omits some. The sample has fewer than 60,000 clones, around nine tenths seen once. The sample consisted of CD4+ or CD8+ T cells sorted from blood, taken in a trial of the OX40 agonist ivuxolimab. Receptors originate from an adult with an advanced solid tumor such as melanoma, head and neck, liver or kidney cancer.

The gene calls are TRBV5-6 and TRBJ2-1, with TRBD1 identical over 8 bases. CDR3 length: 18 residues. The V segment lost 2 bases and the J segment 0 bases; nucleotides outside the gene matches: 10. Germline-derived CDR1 and CDR2 are SGHDT and YYEEEE. The CDR3 DNA follows: TGTGCCAGCAGCTTCATGGTACAGGGGGTGGGCTCCTACAATGAGCAGTTCTTC. Amino acids: CASSFMVQGVGSYNEQFF.

The chain uses TRBV9 and TRBJ2-5; the match to TRBD2 covers 10 bases. This CDR3 has 15 amino acids. Germline-derived CDR1 and CDR2 are SGDLS and YYNGEE. J lost 2 bases, V lost 4 bases, and 5 bases had no gene match. CDR3 in DNA: TGTGCCAGCAGCCGGACTAGCGGAGCTCAAGAGACCCAGTACTTC. It is translated as CASSRTSGAQETQYF.

V usage is TRBV7-2 and J usage is TRBJ2-3; D gene uncertain. CDR3 length equals 14 residues. Trimming pared 2 bases from V and 1 base from J, leaving 7 bases between. Germline V gene data show CDR1 as SGHTA and CDR2 as FQGNSA. Written as DNA, the CDR3 is TGTGCCAGCAGCTTAAGCCAGGGCACAGATACGCAGTATTTT. Its protein is CASSLSQGTDTQYF. Full variable domain (outside the CDR3, taken from reference TRBV7-2 and TRBJ2-3): GAGVSQSPSNKVTEKGKDVELRCDPISGHTALYWYRQSLGQGLEFLIYFQGNSAPDKSGLPSDRFSAERTGGSVSTLTIQRTQQEDSAVYLCASSLSQGTDTQYFGPGTRLTVL.

CDR3 DNA sequence: TGTGCCAGCAGCTCCATCGGGACTAGCGGGAGAAATACGCAGTATTTT. Translation gives CASSSIGTSGRNTQYF. The chain combines TRBV7-2 with TRBJ2-3; TRBD2 matches at 14 bases. The CDR3 has 16 residues. Trimming took 4 bases from V and 7 from J; bases not matched to a gene: 7. Germline-derived CDR1 and CDR2 are SGHTA and FQGNSA.

V usage is TRBV28 and J usage is TRBJ2-7; 8 positions agree with TRBD2. Germline V gene data show CDR1 as MDHEN and CDR2 as SYDVKM. Trimming cost V 4 bases and J 6 bases; bases outside gene matches: 11. The CDR3 runs 15 residues. CDR3: CASSSSGTRDREQYF. Here the CDR3 DNA reads TGTGCCAGCAGTTCTTCCGGGACTAGGGACCGCGAGCAGTACTTC.